The 19 T cell receptor beta chains presented below share a single source sample, sequenced in a study of T cell responses to AZD1222 COVID-19 vaccine. Profiled with immunoSEQ multiplex PCR; TCRdb holds only in-frame clones, not every one. There are about 120,000 clones in the sample; about 89% occur only once, and 5.4% lies in the top ten. The specimen was peripheral blood, collected on day 0 of AZD1222 vaccination. These receptors originate from an adult in good health.

The V call is TRBV6-5, the J call TRBJ1-3; no clear D. The CDR3 has 13 amino acids. The ends were cut back, 7 bases at V and 5 bases at J, with 12 bases in the middle. Germline loops: CDR1 MNHEY, CDR2 SVGAGI. This CDR3 is CASIGDTRNTIYF. For the CDR3, the DNA is TGTGCCAGCATCGGAGACACGCGAAACACCATATATTTT.

V usage is TRBV6-4 and J usage is TRBJ1-6; 8 nucleotides align to TRBD1. V lost 5 bases, J lost 14 bases, and 11 bases stayed unmatched. The CDR3 runs to 14 residues. In germline, CDR1 is MRHNA, CDR2 SNTAGT. The CDR3 DNA follows: TGTGCCAGCAGTCACAACTCAGGGGGCGAGGCCCTCCACTTT. Its translation is CASSHNSGGEALHF.

This clone appeared once. The V call is TRBV7-2, the J call TRBJ2-5, with a weak D call TRBD1 (6 bases). The CDR3 totals 13 residues. From germline, CDR1 is SGHTA and CDR2 FQGNSA. V was cut by 5 bases and J by 5 bases, with 12 bases left in between. The CDR3 DNA follows: TGTGCCAGCAGCCTGACAGGTCTGGAGACCCAGTACTTC. As protein: CASSLTGLETQYF.

V usage is TRBV27 and J usage is TRBJ2-1; perhaps TRBD1 as D (6 bases). The CDR3 runs to 17 residues. CDR1 and CDR2 from the germline V gene are MNHEY and SMNVEV (reference sequence). Trimming stripped 0 bases from V and 5 bases from J, with 17 bases between. The CDR3 nucleotides read TGTGCCAGCAGTTTATCGCCCAATACTAGGGGGAACAATGAGCAGTTCTTC. Translation: CASSLSPNTRGNNEQFF.

This chain uses TRBV6-5 with TRBJ2-7, with 8 bases fitting TRBD1. Unmatched junction bases numbered 11, after V lost 11 bases and J lost 5 bases. Per germline, CDR1 MNHEY and CDR2 SVGAGI. This CDR3 comprises 13 residues. As DNA, the CDR3 is TGTGCCTGTAGCAGGGGGCAGGAGGACGAGCAGTACTTC. Translation: CACSRGQEDEQYF.

This sequence joins TRBV19 and TRBJ1-2, with D perhaps matching TRBD1 (6 bases). Per the germline V gene, CDR1 is LNHDA and CDR2 is SQIVND (reference sequence). The CDR3 consists of 15 residues. Trimming pared 8 bases from V and 2 bases from J, leaving 18 bases between. Here the CDR3 reads CASFRTGTPNYGYTF. CDR3 nucleotide sequence: TGTGCCAGTTTCCGAACCGGGACACCGAACTATGGCTACACCTTC. Based on the CDR3 plus reference TRBV19 and TRBJ1-2, the full variable domain is DGGITQSPKYLFRKEGQNVTLSCEQNLNHDAMYWYRQDPGQGLRLIYYSQIVNDFQKGDIAEGYSVSREKKESFPLTVTSAQKNPTAFYLCASFRTGTPNYGYTFGSGTRLTVV.

This chain connects TRBV27 to TRBJ2-7, with D perhaps TRBD2 (5 bases). CDR3 length equals 15 residues. V was clipped by 6 bases and J by 3 bases, with 18 bases between them. The germline gives CDR1 MNHEY, CDR2 SMNVEV (reference sequence). CDR3 coding DNA: TGTGCCAGCAGCTCTGGGGAGTCTAGAGTCTACGAGCAGTACTTC. Its translation is CASSSGESRVYEQYF.

The V and J genes are TRBV10-2 and TRBJ2-1, with 10 bases lining up with TRBD2. With 6 bases clipped from V and 7 bases from J, the junction kept 6 bases outside the gene matches. The germline V gene encodes CDR1 WSHSY and CDR2 SAAADI. This CDR3 has 14 amino acids. The DNA for the CDR3 is TGCGCCAGCAGCCCTAGCGGGAGAGCGAATGAGCAGTTCTTC. This codes for CASSPSGRANEQFF.

CDR3 sequence: CASSSVYRGTGRYGYTF. The CDR3 DNA reads TGTGCCAGCAGTTCAGTCTACAGGGGAACGGGACGGTATGGCTACACCTTC. This chain joins TRBV6-2 or TRBV6-3 and TRBJ1-2; 7 nucleotides match TRBD1. Germline V gene lookup returns CDR1 MNHEY and CDR2 SVGEGT. The CDR3 is made up of 17 amino acids. V dropped 4 bases and J dropped 5; count of bases not matched to a gene: 16.

The chain recombines TRBV3-1 (or the pseudogene TRBV3-2) with TRBJ2-3; TRBD1 matches 9 bases. The CDR3 has 17 residues. With 1 base clipped from V and 2 bases from J, the junction kept 7 bases outside the gene matches. CDR1 and CDR2 from the germline V gene are LGHDT and YNNKEL (reference sequence). CDR3 DNA sequence: TGTGCCAGCAGCCAAGGAACCGGGACAGGGCACACAGATACGCAGTATTTT. Its translation is CASSQGTGTGHTDTQYF.

Only one count was recorded for this clone. The chain couples TRBV19 to TRBJ1-2, with D maybe TRBD1 (5 bases). This CDR3 has 15 residues. Trimming stripped 0 bases from V and 5 bases from J, with 13 bases between. In germline, CDR1 is LNHDA, CDR2 SQIVND (reference sequence). CDR3 nucleotides: TGTGCCAGTAGTATAGAGAGTCGGGGCCAGTATGGCTACACCTTC. Translating it yields CASSIESRGQYGYTF.

The rearrangement joins TRBV27 to TRBJ2-7, with 8 positions matching TRBD2. V lost 6 bases to trimming and J lost 6 bases; unmatched junction nucleotides: 10. Germline assignment: CDR1 MNHEY and CDR2 SMNVEV (reference sequence). CDR3 length: 14 amino acids. CDR3 amino acids: CASRPFSGTSEQYF. CDR3 DNA: TGTGCCAGCAGACCTTTTTCCGGGACTAGCGAGCAGTACTTC.

V is TRBV5-6 and J is TRBJ1-5; 10 bases match TRBD1. With 3 bases clipped from V and 6 bases from J, the junction kept 6 bases outside the gene matches. This CDR3 is 15 amino acids long. Germline V gene data show CDR1 as SGHDT and CDR2 as YYEEEE. CDR3 nucleotide sequence: TGTGCCAGCAGCTACGGGACAGGGGAGCTTCAGCCCCAGCATTTT. This sequence encodes CASSYGTGELQPQHF.

V gene TRBV6-5 combines with J gene TRBJ1-2; D is perhaps TRBD1 (5 bases). V was shortened by 2 bases and J by 6 bases, with 10 bases between the two germline ends. The CDR3 is 13 amino acids. In germline, CDR1 is MNHEY, CDR2 SVGAGI. The CDR3 nucleotides read TGTGCCAGCAGTTACCGCAGGGCTGATGGCTACACCTTC. Translated, it gives CASSYRRADGYTF.

The chain uses TRBV28 and TRBJ2-5; D is unresolved. V lost 1 base, J lost 5 bases, and 11 bases lay in between. Germline CDR1 and CDR2: MDHEN and SYDVKM. The CDR3 runs to 14 residues. CDR3 residues: CASSLLGSWETQYF. CDR3 nucleotides: TGTGCCAGCAGTTTATTGGGTAGCTGGGAGACCCAGTACTTC.

This chain uses TRBV7-9 with TRBJ2-5; D is unresolved. The CDR3 extends over 14 amino acids. V lost 8 bases and J lost 0, with 13 bases in between. The germline gives CDR1 SEHNR, CDR2 FQNEAQ (reference sequence). DNA of the CDR3: TGTGCCAGCGTCGAGGTGGGGAACCAAGAGACCCAGTACTTC. It codes for CASVEVGNQETQYF.

This clone has only one observation. The chain couples TRBV7-9 to TRBJ1-5; TRBD1 matches at 7 bases. The CDR3 extends over 13 amino acids. In germline, CDR1 is SEHNR, CDR2 FQNEAQ (reference sequence). V lost 7 bases and J lost 3; bases outside the gene matches: 3. This CDR3 is CASTGGTNQPQHF. The CDR3 nucleotides read TGTGCCAGCACAGGGGGGACCAATCAGCCCCAGCATTTT.

The chain uses TRBV30 and TRBJ1-2; D is unresolved. Trimming took off 5 bases at V and 4 bases at J, with 14 bases between the two ends. The CDR3 has 13 amino acids. Germline V gene sequence: CDR1 GTSNPN, CDR2 SVGIG (reference sequence). CDR3 amino acids: CAWHAGDPYGYTF. The CDR3 DNA sequence: TGTGCCTGGCACGCCGGGGATCCCTATGGCTACACCTTC.

The chain employs TRBV2 and TRBJ1-5; unclear D gene. Trimming took 1 base from V and 2 from J, leaving 6 bases between them. CDR1 and CDR2 (germline): SNHLY, FYNNEI. The CDR3 is 14 amino acids. CDR3 in DNA: TGTGCCAGCAGTGAAGTGTCAGGCAATCAGCCCCAGCATTTT. Amino acids: CASSEVSGNQPQHF.